This T cell receptor (beta chain) was captured by sequencing in a study of T cell repertoires in cytomegalovirus infection. On the study more broadly: It was the public TCR beta signatures that indicated both CMV infection and matching HLA type.

Trimming left V 7 bases short and J 1 base short, with 19 bases between. CDR1 and CDR2 (germline): MDHEN, SYDVKM. The CDR3 runs 16 residues. The sample holds a few counts of this clonotype. Its target is not known. Using its own MiXCR run on the reads, TCRdb lists one record per CDR3 protein. This table holds 200,000 to 300,000 distinct CDR3 sequences, around 8.7% found once. Study outcomes and limitations: CMV carriers with the relevant HLA were identified by cumulative public TCR beta family frequency. Clonotypes of TCR beta that were HLA-C-restricted and CMV-specific dominated the ex vivo response.

Sequencing was done on a sample of PBMCs. The chain uses TRBV28 and TRBJ1-1; possible D gene TRBD1, 5 bases. This TCR came from a human donor in good health (CMV status not recorded). Some clones in this sample may be carry-over from other donors' samples. In nucleotides, the CDR3 is TGTGCCAGCACCCCCCCCCTGGGGGATCCGAACACTGAAGCTTTCTTT. Protein: CASTPPLGDPNTEAFF.